The 12 T cell receptor beta chains listed next were all sequenced from one sample in a study of blood T cell repertoires in COVID-19. Using immunoSEQ multiplex PCR, the repertoire was profiled, and TCRdb retains in-frame clones only, with some absent. This sample has 350,000 to 400,000 clones; around 92% occur once, and the top ten carry 1.5% to 2%. Sequencing was performed on PBMCs or T cells enriched from blood (not recorded which). These TCRs come from a woman aged 25 to 39 who had recovered from COVID-19.

The V gene is TRBV5-1, the J gene TRBJ1-2, with 7 nucleotides matching TRBD1. This CDR3 contains 15 residues. Trimming took 0 bases from V and 4 from J; bases not matched to a gene: 6. Germline values: CDR1 SGHRS, CDR2 YFSETQ. CDR3: CASSLAGTVPYGYTF. CDR3 coding DNA: TGCGCCAGCAGCTTGGCCGGGACAGTACCCTATGGCTACACCTTC.

This chain uses TRBV18 with TRBJ1-1; the D gene is possibly TRBD1 (5 bases). The V gene lost 6 bases and the J gene lost 5 bases, with 13 bases spanning the gap. Germline CDR1 reads KGHSH; CDR2 reads LQKENI. This CDR3 has 13 amino acids. In nucleotides, the CDR3 is TGTGCCAGCTCTCCAGGGAGAGGAACTGAAGCTTTCTTT. Translated, it gives CASSPGRGTEAFF.

The J gene is TRBJ2-2, the V gene TRBV7-8, with 15 bases that match TRBD2. The V gene end was trimmed by 5 bases and the J gene end by 4 bases; junction bases not matched to a gene: 11. Germline CDR1 is SGHVS and CDR2 is FQNEAQ. The CDR3 runs to 19 residues. CDR3 amino acids: CASSRGLAGGHAGTGELFF. The CDR3 region has the DNA TGTGCCAGCAGCAGGGGACTAGCGGGGGGTCACGCGGGCACCGGGGAGCTGTTTTTT.

Concerning this clone itself: At the DNA level, this CDR3 is encoded by other sequences in the same sample as well. The chain couples TRBV7-2 to TRBJ2-5, with D uncertain. Trimming removed 3 bases at V and 2 bases at J, with 7 bases between. The CDR3 loop spans 13 amino acids. Germline CDR1 is SGHTA and CDR2 is FQGNSA. This CDR3 reads CASSFGQQETQYF. CDR3 DNA: TGTGCCAGCAGCTTTGGCCAACAAGAGACCCAGTACTTC.

This clone was recorded only once. The chain combines TRBV24-1 with TRBJ2-1, with D hard to call. V lost 2 bases and J 8 bases, leaving 12 bases between the germline ends. Germline V lookup: CDR1 KGHDR, CDR2 SFDVKD. The CDR3 consists of 14 residues. The chain's CDR3 is CATSDYPSVDEQFF. The CDR3 DNA reads TGTGCCACCAGTGATTACCCGTCGGTGGATGAGCAGTTCTTC.

The rearrangement joins TRBV10-1 to TRBJ2-7; D uncertain. Trimming removed 0 bases at V and 0 bases at J, with 9 bases between. The CDR3 spans 15 residues. Germline V gene data show CDR1 as WNHNN and CDR2 as SYGVQD (reference sequence). The CDR3 nucleotides are TGCGCCAGCAGTGAGTCGATAAGCGTCTCCTACGAGCAGTACTTC. It is translated as CASSESISVSYEQYF.

The gene calls are TRBV7-9 and TRBJ2-3; D not certain. The germline V and J ends were trimmed by 4 bases and 3 bases, with 14 bases remaining between them. CDR1 is SEHNR and CDR2 is FQNEAQ in the germline V gene (reference sequence). The CDR3 spans 15 residues. The CDR3 DNA reads TGTGCCAGCAGCTCGGCCGTTGGGCCGACAGATACGCAGTATTTT. It is translated as CASSSAVGPTDTQYF.

This chain uses TRBV7-6 with TRBJ2-1; 7 bases match TRBD2. This CDR3 is 16 amino acids long. Looked up from germline, CDR1 is SGHVS and CDR2 is FNYEAQ. V lost 5 bases, J lost 2 bases, and 9 bases stayed unmatched. The CDR3 DNA reads as TGTGCCAGCAGCCTGCGGACTAGAGGGGCCTACAATGAGCAGTTCTTC. Its translation is CASSLRTRGAYNEQFF.

The chain joins TRBV3-1 (or the pseudogene TRBV3-2) to TRBJ2-2; D is unclear. CDR1 LGHDT and CDR2 YNNKEL come from the germline V gene (reference sequence). This CDR3 contains 16 residues. Trimming took 1 base from V and 0 from J, leaving 9 bases between them. In nucleotides, the CDR3 is TGTGCCAGCAGCCAAGGTTCCAGCGCGAACACCGGGGAGCTGTTTTTT. Translation: CASSQGSSANTGELFF.

This chain joins TRBV3-1 (or the pseudogene TRBV3-2) and TRBJ1-2, with D possibly TRBD1 on 6 matching bases. Germline V lookup: CDR1 LGHDT, CDR2 YNNKEL (reference sequence). The ends were cut back, 1 base at V and 14 bases at J, with 14 bases in the middle. The CDR3 extends over 12 amino acids. Here the CDR3 DNA reads TGTGCCAGCAGCCAAGGCCTGGGGGCCTGGACCTTC. Translating it yields CASSQGLGAWTF.

V gene TRBV7-3 combines with J gene TRBJ1-2; tentative D call: TRBD1 (5 bases). Trimming removed 5 bases from V and 1 base from J, with 8 bases in between. In germline, CDR1 is SGHTA, CDR2 FQGTGA. This CDR3 has 13 residues. This chain's CDR3 is CASSPDSNYGYTF. In nucleotides, the CDR3 is TGTGCCAGCAGCCCAGACAGTAACTATGGCTACACCTTC.

J is TRBJ1-5 and V is TRBV28; TRBD1 might be the D (5 bases). V was pared by 3 bases and J by 1 base, with 10 bases between. The germline V gene encodes CDR1 MDHEN and CDR2 SYDVKM. The CDR3 length is 15 residues. CDR3: CASSLRGLSNQPQHF. In nucleotides, the CDR3 is TGTGCCAGCAGTTTGCGGGGCTTGAGCAATCAGCCCCAGCATTTT.